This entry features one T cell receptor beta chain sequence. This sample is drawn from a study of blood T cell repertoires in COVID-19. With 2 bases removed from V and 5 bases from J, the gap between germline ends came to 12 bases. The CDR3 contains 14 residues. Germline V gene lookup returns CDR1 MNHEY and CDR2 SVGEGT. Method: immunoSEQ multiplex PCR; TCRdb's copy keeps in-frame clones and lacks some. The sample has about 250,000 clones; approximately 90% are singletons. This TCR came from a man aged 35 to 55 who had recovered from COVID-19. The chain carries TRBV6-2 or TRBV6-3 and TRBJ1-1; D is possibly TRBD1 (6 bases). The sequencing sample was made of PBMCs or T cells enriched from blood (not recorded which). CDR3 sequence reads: CASSYHVQGTEAFF. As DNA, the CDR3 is TGTGCCAGCAGTTACCATGTACAGGGAACTGAAGCTTTCTTT.